This TCR beta chain was obtained from a study of blood T cell repertoires in COVID-19. TCRdb's copy holds only in-frame clones and misses some; the assay was immunoSEQ multiplex PCR. The data show some 170,000 clones, with 65% to 80% seen just once and 8.1% held by the top ten. Germline V gene data show CDR1 as MNHEY and CDR2 as SMNVEV (reference sequence). The CDR3 covers 13 residues. The V gene end was trimmed by 6 bases and the J gene end by 6 bases; junction bases not matched to a gene: 5. Material: peripheral blood. This chain connects TRBV27 to TRBJ1-1; TRBD1 matches 9 bases. The receptor was derived from a man in his 60s with acute or convalescent COVID-19. The DNA of the CDR3 is TGTGCCAGCAGGATAAGGGACAGGGCTGAAGCTTTCTTT. Translating gives CASRIRDRAEAFF.